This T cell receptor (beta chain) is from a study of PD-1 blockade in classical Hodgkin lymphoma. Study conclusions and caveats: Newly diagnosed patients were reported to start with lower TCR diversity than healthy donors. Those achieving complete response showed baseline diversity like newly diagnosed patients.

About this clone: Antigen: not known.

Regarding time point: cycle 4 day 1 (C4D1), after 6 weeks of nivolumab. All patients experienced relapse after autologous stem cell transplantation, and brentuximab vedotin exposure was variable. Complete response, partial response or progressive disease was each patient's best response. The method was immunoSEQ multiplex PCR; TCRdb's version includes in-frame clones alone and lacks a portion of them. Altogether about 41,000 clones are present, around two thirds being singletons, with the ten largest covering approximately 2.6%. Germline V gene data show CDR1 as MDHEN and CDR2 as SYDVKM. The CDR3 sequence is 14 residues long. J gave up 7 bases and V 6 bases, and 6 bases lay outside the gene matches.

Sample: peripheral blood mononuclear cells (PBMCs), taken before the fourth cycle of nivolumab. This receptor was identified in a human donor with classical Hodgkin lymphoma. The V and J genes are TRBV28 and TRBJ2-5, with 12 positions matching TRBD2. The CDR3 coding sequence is TGTGCCAGCAGCGGACTAGCGGGGAGACGGACCCAGTACTTC. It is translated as CASSGLAGRRTQYF.